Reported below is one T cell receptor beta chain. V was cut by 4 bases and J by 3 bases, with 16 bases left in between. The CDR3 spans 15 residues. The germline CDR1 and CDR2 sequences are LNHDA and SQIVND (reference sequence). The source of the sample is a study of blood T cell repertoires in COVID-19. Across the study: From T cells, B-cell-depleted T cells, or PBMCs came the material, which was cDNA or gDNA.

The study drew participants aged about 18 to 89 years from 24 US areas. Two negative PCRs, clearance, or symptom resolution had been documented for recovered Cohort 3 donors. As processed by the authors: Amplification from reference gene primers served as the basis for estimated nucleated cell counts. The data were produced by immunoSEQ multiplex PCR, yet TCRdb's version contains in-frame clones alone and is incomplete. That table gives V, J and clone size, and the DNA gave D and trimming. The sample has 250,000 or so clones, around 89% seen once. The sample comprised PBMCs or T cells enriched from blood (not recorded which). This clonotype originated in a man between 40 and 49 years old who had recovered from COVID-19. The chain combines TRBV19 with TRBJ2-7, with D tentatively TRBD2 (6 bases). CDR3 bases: TGTGCCAGTAGTAACGGCAAGGGAGGTGGCTACGAGCAGTACTTC. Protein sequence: CASSNGKGGGYEQYF.